Presented here are 26 T cell receptor beta chains from one specimen sequenced in a study of CD8 T cells in Susac syndrome. Reverse transcription of about 0.5 to 1 ug RNA used random hexamers. In TCRdb, the immunoSEQ multiplex PCR reads were re-called with MiXCR into one record per CDR3 protein. In the table there are over 150,000 distinct CDR3 sequences, 85% to 95% of which are singletons. Sequenced input: CD4+ T cells from PBMCs. These receptors all come from a human donor with multiple sclerosis.

This clonotype was recorded once. V gene TRBV4-2 combines with J gene TRBJ2-5; 7 bases agree with TRBD2. CDR1 is LGHNA and CDR2 is YNFKEQ in the germline V gene. The CDR3 totals 16 residues. The J segment lost 4 bases and the V segment lost 5 bases, leaving 13 bases of the junction unmatched. CDR3 sequence reads: CASSGRAGVLGETQYF. The CDR3 nucleotides read TGTGCCAGCAGCGGCCGGGCGGGGGTGTTAGGAGAGACCCAGTACTTC.

The V call is TRBV28, the J call TRBJ2-5, with D perhaps TRBD1 (5 bases). The germline gives CDR1 MDHEN, CDR2 SYDVKM. This CDR3 comprises 15 residues. The V end lost 0 bases, the J end lost 4 bases, and 12 bases lay between the germline ends. The CDR3 DNA reads as TGTGCCAGCAGTTTATGGGGCTTTAGGGGAGAGACCCAGTACTTC. It yields the protein CASSLWGFRGETQYF.

The gene calls are TRBV28 and TRBJ1-2; 8 bases match TRBD1. V shed 3 bases, J shed 3 bases, and the junction held 9 bases outside the gene matches. Germline V CDR1 and CDR2: MDHEN, SYDVKM. The CDR3 is made up of 16 amino acids. CDR3 DNA sequence: TGTGCCAGCAGTTTGGCGACAGGGGCGTTGGACTATGGCTACACCTTC. This codes for CASSLATGALDYGYTF.

V usage is TRBV28 and J usage is TRBJ2-5; D perhaps matches TRBD1 (6 bases). Between the trimmed V and J ends, which lost 7 bases and 2 bases, there was a span of 11 bases. CDR3 length equals 13 residues. CDR1 is MDHEN and CDR2 is SYDVKM in the germline V gene. The CDR3 DNA is TGTGCCAGCAAACAGGGACGGCAAGAGACCCAGTACTTC. Translation gives CASKQGRQETQYF.

In DNA form, the CDR3 reads TGTGCCAGCAGTGAGTCCCCCTATGGCTACACCTTC. It yields the protein CASSESPYGYTF. The chain uses TRBV25-1 and TRBJ1-2; no firm D call. The CDR3 contains 12 residues. V was cut by 3 bases and J by 4 bases, with 6 bases left in between. Germline-derived CDR1 and CDR2 are MGHDK and SYGVNS.

The chain links TRBV11-2 to TRBJ2-7, with D unclear. The germline CDR1 and CDR2 sequences are SGHAT and FQNNGV. The CDR3 covers 14 residues. The V end lost 5 bases, the J end lost 6 bases, and 17 bases lay between the germline ends. CDR3 loop: CASSPRAGNSEQYF. CDR3 nucleotides: TGTGCCAGCAGCCCCCGGGCCGGAAACAGCGAGCAGTACTTC.

This rearrangement joins TRBV5-1 to TRBJ1-1; D is uncertain. Per germline, CDR1 SGHRS and CDR2 YFSETQ. V lost 4 bases, J lost 3 bases, and 16 bases lay in between. The CDR3 is 15 amino acids. In nucleotides, the CDR3 is TGCGCCAGCAGCCCCCGGGATCTTTGGGACACTGAAGCTTTCTTT. It codes for CASSPRDLWDTEAFF.

The chain has TRBV7-2 and TRBJ2-3, with no clear D. Per germline, CDR1 SGHTA and CDR2 FQGNSA. Trimming shortened V by 5 bases and J by 3 bases, and 6 bases separated the two germline ends. The CDR3 spans 12 residues. The CDR3 DNA sequence: TGTGCCAGCAGCCATGGGACAGATACGCAGTATTTT. Amino acid sequence: CASSHGTDTQYF.

The J gene is TRBJ2-5, the V gene TRBV2; 14 bases line up with TRBD2. Germline-derived CDR1 and CDR2 are SNHLY and FYNNEI. V lost 7 bases and J lost 7; bases outside the gene matches: 20. The CDR3 is made up of 19 amino acids. The CDR3 spells CASKTGRGLAGERLGTQYF. In DNA, the CDR3 is TGTGCCAGCAAGACCGGCAGGGGACTAGCGGGGGAGCGCCTAGGGACCCAGTACTTC.

The rearrangement joins TRBV20-1 to TRBJ1-1, with D perhaps TRBD1 (6 bases). The CDR3 covers 11 residues. V dropped 6 bases and J dropped 5 bases, with 10 bases sitting between them. Germline assignment: CDR1 DFQATT and CDR2 SNEGSKA (reference sequence). CDR3 protein: CSAPGDTEAFF. In nucleotides, the CDR3 is TGCAGTGCCCCAGGGGATACTGAAGCTTTCTTT.

The chain recombines TRBV19 with TRBJ2-1; D perhaps matches TRBD1 (6 bases). CDR1 and CDR2 from the germline V gene are LNHDA and SQIVND (reference sequence). V was shortened by 4 bases and J by 3 bases, with 16 bases between the two germline ends. The CDR3 is 16 amino acids. The chain's CDR3 is CASSRSGTRDYNEQFF. CDR3 nucleotide sequence: TGTGCCAGTAGTAGATCCGGGACAAGGGACTACAATGAGCAGTTCTTC.

The chain recombines TRBV7-6 with TRBJ1-4; perhaps TRBD1 as D (5 bases). The length of the CDR3 is 19 residues. The V and J ends lost 4 bases and 0 bases respectively, with 21 bases between them. Looked up from germline, CDR1 is SGHVS and CDR2 is FNYEAQ. The CDR3 bases are TGTGCCAGCAGCTCCCGGCGGGGCAGCCCGACTGCAACTAATGAAAAACTGTTTTTT. This codes for CASSSRRGSPTATNEKLFF.

This chain links TRBV6-5 with TRBJ2-2; perhaps D is TRBD1 or TRBD2 (5 bases each). CDR3 length: 13 amino acids. Trimming shortened V by 6 bases and J by 5 bases, and 10 bases separated the two germline ends. CDR1 MNHEY and CDR2 SVGAGI come from the germline V gene. The CDR3, as DNA: TGTGCCAGCAGGAGCAGGGAGACCGGGGAGCTGTTTTTT. As protein: CASRSRETGELFF.

V usage is TRBV10-3 and J usage is TRBJ2-7, with 8 bases aligning to TRBD1. Germline assignment: CDR1 ENHRY and CDR2 SYGVKD. Trimming at V came to 7 bases and at J to 2 bases, leaving 10 bases not matched to a gene. This CDR3 region has 15 residues. The CDR3 nucleotides read TGTGCCATCAAGGGTGGGACAGGTACCCCCTACGAGCAGTACTTC. It specifies CAIKGGTGTPYEQYF.

This chain connects TRBV28 to TRBJ2-5, with TRBD1 matching over 7 bases. The CDR3 has 18 residues. Trimming cost V 4 bases and J 0 bases; bases outside gene matches: 14. The germline V gene has CDR1 MDHEN and CDR2 SYDVKM. CDR3 in DNA: TGTGCCAGCAGTTCCGTCCCACCGGGACAGCAGTACCAAGAGACCCAGTACTTC. It yields the protein CASSSVPPGQQYQETQYF. Together with reference TRBV28 and TRBJ2-5, the CDR3 gives the full variable domain: DVKVTQSSRYLVKRTGEKVFLECVQDMDHENMFWYRQDPGLGLRLIYFSYDVKMKEKGDIPEGYSVSREKKERFSLILESASTNQTSMYLCASSSVPPGQQYQETQYFGPGTRLLVL.

The gene calls are TRBV5-4 and TRBJ2-2, with D possibly matching TRBD2 (5 bases). This CDR3 spans 16 amino acids. The V and J ends lost 2 bases and 3 bases respectively, with 14 bases between them. Per the germline V gene, CDR1 is SGHNT and CDR2 is YYREEE (reference sequence). Here the CDR3 reads CASSLGGLPDTGELFF. The CDR3 nucleotides are TGTGCCAGCAGCTTAGGCGGGTTGCCGGACACCGGGGAGCTGTTTTTT.

CDR3 sequence reads: CASSDQDRQSEQYF. CDR3 in DNA: TGTGCCAGCAGTGATCAGGACCGCCAGTCCGAGCAGTACTTC. The chain employs TRBV6-1 and TRBJ2-7; D is uncertain. CDR1 and CDR2 (germline): MNHNS, SASEGT. With 3 bases removed from V and 6 bases from J, the gap between germline ends came to 15 bases. The CDR3 sequence is 14 residues long.

This chain joins TRBV27 and TRBJ2-7, with a possible D match to TRBD1 (5 bases). The CDR3 loop spans 17 amino acids. Trimming took 2 bases from V and 1 from J, leaving 18 bases between them. Germline CDR1 and CDR2: MNHEY and SMNVEV (reference sequence). This CDR3 reads CASSLMAPRAASYEQYF. Here the CDR3 DNA reads TGTGCCAGCAGTTTAATGGCGCCCAGGGCCGCATCCTACGAGCAGTACTTC.

The V gene is TRBV23-1, the J gene TRBJ1-2, with a possible D match to TRBD1 (5 bases). TRBV23-1 has ORF status, its function being uncertain. The CDR3 has 13 amino acids. Trimming cost V 9 bases and J 0 bases, with 11 bases left between them. This CDR3 is CARMGRANYGYTF. The CDR3 DNA reads as TGCGCCAGAATGGGCAGGGCTAACTATGGCTACACCTTC.

The V and J genes are TRBV5-1 and TRBJ1-2; TRBD1 might be the D (5 bases). The ends were cut back, 4 bases at V and 4 bases at J, with 11 bases in the middle. The CDR3 length is 13 residues. Germline V gives CDR1 SGHRS, CDR2 YFSETQ. The CDR3 spells CASSGGAGYGYTF. The CDR3 nucleotides are TGCGCCAGCAGCGGTGGGGCAGGCTATGGCTACACCTTC. Based on the CDR3 plus reference TRBV5-1 and TRBJ1-2, the full variable domain is KAGVTQTPRYLIKTRGQQVTLSCSPISGHRSVSWYQQTPGQGLQFLFEYFSETQRNKGNFPGRFSGRQFSNSRSEMNVSTLELGDSALYLCASSGGAGYGYTFGSGTRLTVV.

The CDR3 spells CASSSIGEPRITGELFF. The CDR3 DNA reads as TGTGCCAGCAGTTCTATCGGGGAGCCTCGAATCACCGGGGAGCTGTTTTTT. This chain joins TRBV27 and TRBJ2-2; tentatively, D is TRBD2 (5 bases). V gave up 4 bases and J gave up 4 bases, with 19 bases separating them. This CDR3 region has 17 residues. Germline CDR1 is MNHEY and CDR2 is SMNVEV (reference sequence).

This rearrangement joins TRBV20-1 to TRBJ2-7; 7 nucleotides agree with TRBD1. The CDR3 is 16 amino acids. From germline, CDR1 is DFQATT and CDR2 SNEGSKA (reference sequence). Unmatched junction bases numbered 11, after V lost 1 base and J lost 2 bases. CDR3 sequence (DNA): TGCAGTGCTAGAGCAGCCCCGACAGGGTATACCTACGAGCAGTACTTC. Translating it yields CSARAAPTGYTYEQYF.

The chain recombines TRBV12-3 or TRBV12-4 with TRBJ2-6; possibly TRBD2 for D (5 bases). V lost 6 bases to trimming and J lost 1 base, with 16 bases between them. This CDR3 is 17 amino acids long. The CDR3 region is CASSDRTHSSGANVLTF. The CDR3 region has the DNA TGTGCCAGCAGCGACCGGACTCACTCATCTGGGGCCAACGTCCTGACTTTC.

The gene calls are TRBV2 and TRBJ2-1; D is unclear. The V gene's germline CDR1 is SNHLY and CDR2 FYNNEI. The CDR3 is made up of 10 amino acids. Trimming shortened V by 5 bases and J by 8 bases, and 4 bases separated the two germline ends. CDR3 sequence reads: CASSKYEQFF. The CDR3 DNA is TGTGCCAGCAGTAAATATGAGCAGTTCTTC.

The J gene is TRBJ1-2, the V gene TRBV30; D perhaps matches TRBD1 (6 bases). The CDR3 extends over 16 amino acids. CDR1 GTSNPN and CDR2 SVGIG come from the germline V gene (reference sequence). Trimming cost V 3 bases and J 1 base, with 18 bases left between them. The CDR3 spells CAWRALDSFHNYGYTF. CDR3 DNA: TGTGCCTGGAGAGCCCTGGACAGTTTCCATAACTATGGCTACACCTTC.

The sample holds a few counts of this clonotype. The V call is TRBV12-3 or TRBV12-4, the J call TRBJ2-4, with D unresolved. With 3 bases removed from V and 7 bases from J, the gap between germline ends came to 10 bases. The length of the CDR3 is 13 residues. The CDR3 loop reads CASSFPGTNIQYF. The CDR3 nucleotides read TGTGCCAGCAGTTTCCCGGGTACCAACATTCAGTACTTC.